Sequencing of this T cell receptor (beta chain) was carried out in a study of blood T cell repertoires in COVID-19. Study at large: Donors in the United States, Italy and Spain gave samples during acute or convalescent COVID-19. T cells, B-cell-depleted T cells, or PBMCs supplied cDNA or gDNA.

Germline V gives CDR1 LGHNA, CDR2 YSLEER. The CDR3 contains 19 residues. The trim removed 4 bases at V and 5 bases at J, leaving 14 bases unmatched. This clone was seen only once. Original analysis: Using reference gene primer amplification, nucleated cell counts were estimated. Generated by immunoSEQ multiplex PCR, the TCRdb table keeps only in-frame clones and is missing some. The D gene and trimming were derived from the DNA, and the V and J assignments and clone size from that table. The sample includes about 140,000 clones, 65% to 90% seen only once; the top ten take approximately 9.1%. The sequenced material came from peripheral blood. V and J are TRBV4-3 and TRBJ2-1, with 13 bases identical to TRBD2. This receptor was identified in a woman aged 55-70 years with active or convalescent COVID-19. The CDR3 DNA follows: TGCGCCAGCAGCCCGAAATTAGTTGGGACTAGCGGGATTAACAATGAGCAGTTCTTC. It yields the protein CASSPKLVGTSGINNEQFF.